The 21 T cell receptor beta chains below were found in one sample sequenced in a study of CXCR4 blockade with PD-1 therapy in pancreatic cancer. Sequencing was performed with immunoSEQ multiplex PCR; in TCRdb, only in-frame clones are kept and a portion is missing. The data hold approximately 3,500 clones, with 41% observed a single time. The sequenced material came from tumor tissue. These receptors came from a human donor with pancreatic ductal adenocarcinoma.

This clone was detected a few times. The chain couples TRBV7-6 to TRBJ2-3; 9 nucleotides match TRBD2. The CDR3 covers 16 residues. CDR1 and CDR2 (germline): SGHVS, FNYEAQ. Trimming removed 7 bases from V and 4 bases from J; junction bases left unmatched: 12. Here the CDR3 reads CASTGGGGAWSDTQYF. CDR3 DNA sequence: TGTGCCAGCACCGGGGGCGGGGGGGCATGGTCAGATACGCAGTATTTT.

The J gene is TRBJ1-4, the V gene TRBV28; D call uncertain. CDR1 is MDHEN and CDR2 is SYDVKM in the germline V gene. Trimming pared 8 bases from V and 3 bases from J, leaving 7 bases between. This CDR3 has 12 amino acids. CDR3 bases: TGTGCCAGCGCAGCTCCTAATGAAAAACTGTTTTTT. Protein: CASAAPNEKLFF.

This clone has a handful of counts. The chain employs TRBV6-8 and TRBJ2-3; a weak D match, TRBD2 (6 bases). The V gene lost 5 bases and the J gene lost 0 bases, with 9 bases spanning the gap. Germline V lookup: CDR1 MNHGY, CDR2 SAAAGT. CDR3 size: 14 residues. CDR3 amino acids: CASSALASTDTQYF. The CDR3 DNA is TGTGCCAGCAGTGCTCTAGCGAGCACAGATACGCAGTATTTT.

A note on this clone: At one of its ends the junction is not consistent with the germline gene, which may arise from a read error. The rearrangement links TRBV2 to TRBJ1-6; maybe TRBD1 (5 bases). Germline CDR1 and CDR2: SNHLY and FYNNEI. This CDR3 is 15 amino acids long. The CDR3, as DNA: TGTGCCAGCAGTGTTGGGGGAGGGCTCAATTCACTCCTCCACTTT. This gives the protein CASSVGGGLNSLLHF.

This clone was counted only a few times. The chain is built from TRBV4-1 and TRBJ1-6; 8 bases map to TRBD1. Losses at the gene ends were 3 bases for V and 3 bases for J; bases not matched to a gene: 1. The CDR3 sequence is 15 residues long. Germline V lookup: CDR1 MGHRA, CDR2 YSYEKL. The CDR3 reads CASSQGTGYNSPLHF. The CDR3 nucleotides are TGCGCCAGCAGCCAGGGGACAGGCTATAATTCACCCCTCCACTTT.

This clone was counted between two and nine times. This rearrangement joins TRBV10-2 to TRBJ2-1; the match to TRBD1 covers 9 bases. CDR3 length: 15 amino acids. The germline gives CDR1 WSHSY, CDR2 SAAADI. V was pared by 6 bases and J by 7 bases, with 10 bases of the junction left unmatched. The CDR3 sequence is CASSPGQGMVNEQFF. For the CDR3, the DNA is TGCGCCAGCAGCCCAGGACAGGGGATGGTGAATGAGCAGTTCTTC.

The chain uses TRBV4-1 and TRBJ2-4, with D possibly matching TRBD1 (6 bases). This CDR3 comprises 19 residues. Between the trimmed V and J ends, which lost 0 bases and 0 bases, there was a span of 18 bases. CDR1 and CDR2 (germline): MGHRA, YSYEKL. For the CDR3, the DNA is TGCGCCAGCAGCCAAGATGGGGGCCCGCTCGTTCTAGCCAAAAACATTCAGTACTTC. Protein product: CASSQDGGPLVLAKNIQYF.

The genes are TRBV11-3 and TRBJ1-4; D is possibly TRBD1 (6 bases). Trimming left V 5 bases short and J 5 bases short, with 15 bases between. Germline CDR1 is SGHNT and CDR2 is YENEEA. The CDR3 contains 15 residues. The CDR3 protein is CASSAPGTPNEKLFF. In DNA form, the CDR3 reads TGTGCCAGCAGCGCGCCCGGGACACCCAATGAAAAACTGTTTTTT.

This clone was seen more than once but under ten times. CDR3 residues: CASSEGSRTTGELFF. The CDR3, as DNA: TGTGCCAGCAGTGAAGGTTCCCGGACTACCGGGGAGCTGTTTTTT. The chain links TRBV2 to TRBJ2-2; D may be TRBD2 (5 bases). Deletions cut 1 base from V and 5 bases from J, with 11 bases between. Germline lookup yields CDR1 SNHLY and CDR2 FYNNEI. The CDR3 has 15 residues.

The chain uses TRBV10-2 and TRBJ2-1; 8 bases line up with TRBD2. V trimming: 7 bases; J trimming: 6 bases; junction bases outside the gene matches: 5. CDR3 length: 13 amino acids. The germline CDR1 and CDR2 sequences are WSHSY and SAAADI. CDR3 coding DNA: TGCGCCAGCAACCCAGCGGGGGTCAATGAGCAGTTCTTC. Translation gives CASNPAGVNEQFF.

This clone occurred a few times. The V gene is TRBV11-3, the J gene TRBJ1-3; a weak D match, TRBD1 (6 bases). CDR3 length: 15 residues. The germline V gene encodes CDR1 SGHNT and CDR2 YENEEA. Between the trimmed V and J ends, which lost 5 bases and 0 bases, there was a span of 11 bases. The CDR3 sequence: CASSPRQASGNTIYF. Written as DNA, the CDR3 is TGTGCCAGCAGCCCCCGACAGGCCTCTGGAAACACCATATATTTT.

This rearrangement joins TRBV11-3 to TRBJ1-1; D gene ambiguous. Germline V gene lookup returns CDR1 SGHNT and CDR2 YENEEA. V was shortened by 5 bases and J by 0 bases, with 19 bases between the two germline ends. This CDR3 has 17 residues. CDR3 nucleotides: TGTGCCAGCAGCGGTCGCCCCTCGCCCGGGATGAACACTGAAGCTTTCTTT. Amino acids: CASSGRPSPGMNTEAFF.

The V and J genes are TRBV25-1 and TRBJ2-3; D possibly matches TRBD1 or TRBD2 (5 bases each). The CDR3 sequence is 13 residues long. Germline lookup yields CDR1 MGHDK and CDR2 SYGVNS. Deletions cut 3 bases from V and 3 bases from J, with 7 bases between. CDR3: CASSERGTDTQYF. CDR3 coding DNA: TGTGCCAGCAGTGAGAGGGGAACAGATACGCAGTATTTT. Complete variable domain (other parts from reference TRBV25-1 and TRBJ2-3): EADIYQTPRYLVIGTGKKITLECSQTMGHDKMYWYQQDPGMELHLIHYSYGVNSTEKGDLSSESTVSRIRTEHFPLTLESARPSHTSQYLCASSERGTDTQYFGPGTRLTVL.

CDR3 amino acids: CASSPSRDRAYEQYF. CDR3 bases: TGTGCCAGCTCACCCTCCCGGGACAGGGCGTACGAGCAGTACTTC. The gene calls are TRBV18 and TRBJ2-7; 9 nucleotides align to TRBD1. The V segment lost 3 bases and the J segment 4 bases; nucleotides outside the gene matches: 7. The CDR3 totals 15 residues. CDR1 is KGHSH, CDR2 LQKENI, per germline.

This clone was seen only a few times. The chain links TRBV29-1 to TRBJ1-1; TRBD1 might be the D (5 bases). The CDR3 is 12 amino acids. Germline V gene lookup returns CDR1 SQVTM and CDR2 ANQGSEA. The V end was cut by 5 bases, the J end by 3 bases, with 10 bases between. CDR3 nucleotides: TGCAGCGTTCGGGGCGAATACACTGAAGCTTTCTTT. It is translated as CSVRGEYTEAFF.

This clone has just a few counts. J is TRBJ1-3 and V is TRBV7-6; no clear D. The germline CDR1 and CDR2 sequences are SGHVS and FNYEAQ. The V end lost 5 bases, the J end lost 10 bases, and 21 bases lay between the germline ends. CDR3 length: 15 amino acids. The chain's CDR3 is CASSELQTQGWTIYF. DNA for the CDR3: TGTGCCAGCAGCGAGTTACAGACTCAAGGCTGGACCATATATTTT.

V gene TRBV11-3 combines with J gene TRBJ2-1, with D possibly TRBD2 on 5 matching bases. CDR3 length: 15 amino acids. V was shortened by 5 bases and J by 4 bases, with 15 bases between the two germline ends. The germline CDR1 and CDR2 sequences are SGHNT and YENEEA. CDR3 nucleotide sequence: TGTGCCAGCAGCCCTCTAGCACCCCCGTACAATGAGCAGTTCTTC. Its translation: CASSPLAPPYNEQFF.

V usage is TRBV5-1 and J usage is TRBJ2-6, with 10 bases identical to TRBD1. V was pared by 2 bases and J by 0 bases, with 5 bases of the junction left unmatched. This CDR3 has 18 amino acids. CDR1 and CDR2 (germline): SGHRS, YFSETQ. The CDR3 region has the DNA TGCGCCAGCAGCTTCGCGGGACAGGGGACCTCTGGGGCCAACGTCCTGACTTTC. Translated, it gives CASSFAGQGTSGANVLTF.

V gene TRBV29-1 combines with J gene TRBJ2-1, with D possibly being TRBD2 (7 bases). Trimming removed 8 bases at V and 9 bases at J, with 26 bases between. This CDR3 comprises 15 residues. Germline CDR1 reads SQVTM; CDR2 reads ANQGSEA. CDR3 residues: CSPLWGGLLSIEQFF. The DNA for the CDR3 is TGCAGCCCCCTCTGGGGGGGCCTCTTGTCGATTGAGCAGTTCTTC.

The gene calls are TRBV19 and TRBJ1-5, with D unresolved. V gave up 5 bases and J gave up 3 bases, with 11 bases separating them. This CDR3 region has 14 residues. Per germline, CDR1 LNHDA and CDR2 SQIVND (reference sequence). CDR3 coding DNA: TGTGCCAGTAGTGCACGGGGTACCAATCAGCCCCAGCATTTT. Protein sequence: CASSARGTNQPQHF.

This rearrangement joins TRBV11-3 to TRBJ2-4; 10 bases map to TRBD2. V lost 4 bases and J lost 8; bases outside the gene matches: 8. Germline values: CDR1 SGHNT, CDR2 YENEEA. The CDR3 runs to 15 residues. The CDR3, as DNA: TGTGCCAGCAGCTACCTCGGGACTAGCGCCGACATTCAGTACTTC. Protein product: CASSYLGTSADIQYF.